This TCR beta chain stems from a study of shared clonotypes between healthy human individuals. Germline loops: CDR1 SNHLY, CDR2 FYNNEI. V lost 4 bases and J lost 6, with 3 bases in between. The CDR3 contains 11 residues. Turning to this clone: The sample carries other DNA sequences with the same CDR3.

Assay used: immunoSEQ multiplex PCR; TCRdb lists only in-frame clones, some missing. The sample lists about 2 million clones, approximately 94% occurring once. It was CD45RO-negative cells, positively selected for CCR7, that made up naive CD8 cells, with terminally differentiated effector memory CD45RA+ cells excluded. The sequence was obtained from a man younger than 30 in good health. Sequencing was performed on naive CD8+ T cells sorted from blood. The V call is TRBV2, the J call TRBJ2-2, with D uncertain. CDR3 loop: CASSAPGELFF. CDR3 bases: TGTGCCAGCAGTGCCCCCGGGGAGCTGTTTTTT.